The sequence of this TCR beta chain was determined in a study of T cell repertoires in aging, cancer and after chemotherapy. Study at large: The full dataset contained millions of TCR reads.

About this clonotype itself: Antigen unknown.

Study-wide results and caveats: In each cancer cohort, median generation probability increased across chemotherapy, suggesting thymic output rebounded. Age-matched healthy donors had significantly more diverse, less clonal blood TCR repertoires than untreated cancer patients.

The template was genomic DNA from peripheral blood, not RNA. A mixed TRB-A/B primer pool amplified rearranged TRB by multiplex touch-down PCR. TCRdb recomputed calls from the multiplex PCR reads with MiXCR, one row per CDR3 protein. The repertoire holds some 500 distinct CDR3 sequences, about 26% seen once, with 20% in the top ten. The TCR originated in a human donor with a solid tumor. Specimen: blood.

As DNA, the CDR3 is TGTGCCAGCAGTGGGACAGGGGACACAGATACGCAGTATTTT. This gives the protein CASSGTGDTDTQYF. J is TRBJ2-3 and V is TRBV6-4; 9 nucleotides align to TRBD1. CDR1 and CDR2 from the germline V gene are MRHNA and SNTAGT. This CDR3 has 14 amino acids. The trim removed 4 bases at V and 2 bases at J, leaving 1 base unmatched.